Below are 27 T cell receptor beta chains sequenced from a single sample in a study of blood T cell repertoires in COVID-19. Data came from immunoSEQ multiplex PCR; TCRdb stores just in-frame clones and leaves some out. The sample shows 150,000 or so clones, 80% to 90% of them seen only once. Sequencing input: peripheral blood. All receptors derive from a woman between 50 and 59 years old in a cohort sampled during active or convalescent COVID-19.

The chain uses TRBV5-1 and TRBJ2-5; unclear D gene. Germline CDR1 reads SGHRS; CDR2 reads YFSETQ. The length of the CDR3 is 11 residues. Trimming cost V 2 bases and J 6 bases, with 5 bases left between them. The CDR3 DNA follows: TGCGCCAGCAGCTTCCAGAAGACCCAGTACTTC. Translated, it gives CASSFQKTQYF.

Here the CDR3 reads CASSGQGYGYTF. Written as DNA, the CDR3 is TGTGCCAGCAGTGGCCAGGGATATGGCTACACCTTC. This chain connects TRBV6-4 to TRBJ1-2; TRBD1 is a possible D gene (5 bases). CDR1 MRHNA and CDR2 SNTAGT come from the germline V gene. Trimming removed 4 bases from V and 5 bases from J, with 8 bases in between. The CDR3 is 12 amino acids.

This clone was detected only once. The chain is built from TRBV11-2 and TRBJ1-4; D gene uncertain. Germline loops: CDR1 SGHAT, CDR2 FQNNGV. The CDR3 loop spans 16 amino acids. With 0 bases removed from V and 2 bases from J, the gap between germline ends came to 10 bases. The CDR3: CASSLDLGGTNEKLFF. The CDR3 DNA follows: TGTGCCAGCAGCTTAGATCTTGGCGGGACTAATGAAAAACTGTTTTTT.

V is TRBV30 and J is TRBJ1-3; D perhaps matches TRBD1 (6 bases). Deletions cut 4 bases from V and 4 bases from J, with 11 bases between. This CDR3 is built from 13 residues. CDR1 is GTSNPN, CDR2 SVGIG, per germline (reference sequence). CDR3: CAWTGGPGNTIYF. CDR3 bases: TGTGCCTGGACCGGGGGGCCGGGAAACACCATATATTTT. Full variable domain (missing parts from reference TRBV30 and TRBJ1-3): SQTIHQWPATLVQPVGSPLSLECTVEGTSNPNLYWYRQAAGRGLQLLFYSVGIGQISSEVPQNLSASRPQDRQFILSSKKLLLSDSGFYLCAWTGGPGNTIYFGEGSWLTVV.

V is TRBV19 and J is TRBJ1-2; possibly TRBD1 for D (6 bases). Germline CDR1 is LNHDA and CDR2 is SQIVND (reference sequence). There are 12 residues in the CDR3. Trimming took off 10 bases at V and 2 bases at J, with 11 bases between the two ends. This CDR3 reads CATIGQNYGYTF. The CDR3 DNA follows: TGTGCCACGATAGGACAGAACTATGGCTACACCTTC.

The chain employs TRBV6-5 and TRBJ1-2; 8 bases are shared with TRBD1. V was pared by 6 bases and J by 6 bases, with 6 bases of the junction left unmatched. The CDR3 consists of 13 residues. In germline, CDR1 is MNHEY, CDR2 SVGAGI. CDR3 in DNA: TGTGCCAGCAGCCCAGGACAGGGTGATGGCTACACCTTC. Residues: CASSPGQGDGYTF.

This clone has a handful of counts. The chain uses TRBV19 and TRBJ1-5; perhaps TRBD1 as D (6 bases). The germline V and J ends were trimmed by 6 bases and 11 bases, with 17 bases remaining between them. This CDR3 is 13 amino acids long. Germline lookup yields CDR1 LNHDA and CDR2 SQIVND (reference sequence). The CDR3 sequence: CASRAQEGGAQHF. The CDR3, as DNA: TGTGCCAGTAGAGCACAGGAGGGGGGGGCCCAGCATTTT.

This clone was recorded many times. The rearrangement uses TRBV25-1 and TRBJ2-7, with 7 bases lining up with TRBD2. V lost 4 bases, J lost 6 bases, and 9 bases stayed unmatched. CDR1 MGHDK and CDR2 SYGVNS come from the germline V gene. CDR3 length: 14 amino acids. CDR3 protein: CASSAGLLLAEQYF. CDR3 sequence (DNA): TGTGCCAGCAGTGCGGGACTACTTCTCGCCGAGCAGTACTTC.

The CDR3 sequence: CASFPTSGAGEQYF. In nucleotides, the CDR3 is TGTGCCAGCTTTCCCACTAGCGGGGCGGGCGAGCAGTACTTC. This chain links TRBV18 with TRBJ2-7; 10 nucleotides align to TRBD2. Trimming took 7 bases from V and 6 from J; bases not matched to a gene: 9. Per germline, CDR1 KGHSH and CDR2 LQKENI. The CDR3 has 14 amino acids.

CDR3 sequence: CASRGQRSEKLFF. The CDR3 DNA is TGTGCCAGCAGGGGACAGAGGTCTGAAAAACTGTTTTTT. The V call is TRBV2, the J call TRBJ1-4; 7 bases fit TRBD1. The CDR3 consists of 13 residues. With V trimmed by 6 bases and J by 7 bases, 5 bases remained unmatched. The germline V gene has CDR1 SNHLY and CDR2 FYNNEI.

The rearrangement uses TRBV3-1 (or the pseudogene TRBV3-2) and TRBJ1-4; no definite D call. Germline CDR1 LGHDT, CDR2 YNNKEL (reference sequence). CDR3 length: 13 residues. Trimming stripped 4 bases from V and 7 bases from J, with 10 bases between. In DNA form, the CDR3 reads TGTGCCAGCAGCCCACCTATTGGTGAAAAACTGTTTTTT. Its translation is CASSPPIGEKLFF.

This rearrangement joins TRBV27 to TRBJ1-5; no clear D. The V end was cut by 0 bases, the J end by 6 bases, with 12 bases between. In germline, CDR1 is MNHEY, CDR2 SMNVEV (reference sequence). The CDR3 has 15 residues. The CDR3 nucleotides read TGTGCCAGCAGTTTATCCGGGGAGGGATCTCAGCCCCAGCATTTT. Its translation: CASSLSGEGSQPQHF.

In this sample, this clone turned up a few times. The genes are TRBV30 and TRBJ1-2; TRBD1 matches at 9 bases. This CDR3 has 14 residues. Unmatched junction bases numbered 5, after V lost 0 bases and J lost 6 bases. Germline V lookup: CDR1 GTSNPN, CDR2 SVGIG (reference sequence). The CDR3: CAWSVATGGNGYTF. CDR3 in DNA: TGTGCCTGGAGTGTAGCTACAGGGGGCAATGGCTACACCTTC.

This clone was counted a few times. The V call is TRBV4-1, the J call TRBJ2-1; 10 nucleotides align to TRBD2. The CDR3 runs 17 residues. Germline V lookup: CDR1 MGHRA, CDR2 YSYEKL. The ends lost 0 bases at V and 4 bases at J; junction bases unmatched: 6. CDR3 protein: CASSQESGGAGYNEQFF. The CDR3 DNA is TGCGCCAGCAGCCAAGAAAGCGGGGGGGCCGGGTACAATGAGCAGTTCTTC.

In regard to this clone: Other DNA sequences in the sample encode the same CDR3. This chain connects TRBV24-1 to TRBJ1-1, with D possibly matching TRBD1 (5 bases). Germline CDR1 KGHDR, CDR2 SFDVKD. V dropped 7 bases and J dropped 3 bases, with 11 bases sitting between them. The CDR3 is made up of 13 amino acids. CDR3 nucleotide sequence: TGTGCCACCAGGGACGGGGGTTACACTGAAGCTTTCTTT. It translates to CATRDGGYTEAFF.

The DNA of the CDR3 is TGTGCCAGCACAAAGGGCCTCGCGGGTGTTCAGCCCCAGCATTTT. Translating gives CASTKGLAGVQPQHF. The V call is TRBV21-1, the J call TRBJ1-5. TRBV21-1 is tagged as a pseudogene. The CDR3 extends over 15 amino acids.

The DNA of the CDR3 is TGTGCCAGCAGCTTATCGGTAGGAGGTGGGGCCAACGTCCTGACTTTC. This codes for CASSLSVGGGANVLTF. The rearrangement uses TRBV7-3 and TRBJ2-6, with TRBD2 as a possible D gene (5 bases). Germline V lookup: CDR1 SGHTA, CDR2 FQGTGA. Trimming left V 2 bases short and J 3 bases short, with 11 bases between. The CDR3 runs to 16 residues.

V and J are TRBV20-1 and TRBJ1-2; D possibly corresponds to TRBD1 (6 bases). This CDR3 has 15 residues. Germline lookup yields CDR1 DFQATT and CDR2 SNEGSKA (reference sequence). Trimming pared 3 bases from V and 3 bases from J, leaving 17 bases between. CDR3 residues: CSASWVGGRDYGYTF. CDR3 bases: TGCAGTGCTAGTTGGGTGGGGGGGCGCGACTATGGCTACACCTTC.

V is TRBV6-5 and J is TRBJ2-3; 11 nucleotides agree with TRBD2. The CDR3 covers 16 residues. V trimming: 0 bases; J trimming: 8 bases; junction bases outside the gene matches: 7. CDR1 MNHEY and CDR2 SVGAGI come from the germline V gene. CDR3 protein: CASSYSSGTSGRTQYF. CDR3 DNA sequence: TGTGCCAGCAGTTACTCCTCCGGGACTAGCGGTCGTACGCAGTATTTT.

The V call is TRBV18, the J call TRBJ1-3; D may be TRBD1 (6 bases). The V end was cut by 8 bases, the J end by 7 bases, with 18 bases between. The CDR3 length is 14 residues. Germline CDR1 is KGHSH and CDR2 is LQKENI. The chain's CDR3 is CASQQVDSWNTIYF. The CDR3 nucleotides read TGTGCCAGCCAACAAGTGGACAGCTGGAACACCATATATTTT.

This clone has just one count. The CDR3, as DNA: TGTGCCAGCACCTTGTACGGACAGGGGTCGACAGATACGCAGTATTTT. This sequence encodes CASTLYGQGSTDTQYF. The chain combines TRBV27 with TRBJ2-3, with 9 bases that match TRBD1. Germline V gene data show CDR1 as MNHEY and CDR2 as SMNVEV (reference sequence). J lost 3 bases, V lost 7 bases, and 11 bases had no gene match. The CDR3 is 16 amino acids.

J is TRBJ1-1 and V is TRBV4-1, with 11 bases identical to TRBD1. This CDR3 contains 17 residues. The J segment lost 0 bases and the V segment lost 3 bases, leaving 6 bases of the junction unmatched. Germline V lookup: CDR1 MGHRA, CDR2 YSYEKL. The CDR3 here is CASSQAGQGVMNTEAFF. In DNA form, the CDR3 reads TGCGCCAGCAGCCAGGCGGGACAGGGGGTCATGAACACTGAAGCTTTCTTT.

The chain joins TRBV7-3 to TRBJ1-6; 9 nucleotides align to TRBD1. This CDR3 is built from 14 residues. The V segment lost 3 bases and the J segment 9 bases; nucleotides outside the gene matches: 3. Germline V gives CDR1 SGHTA, CDR2 FQGTGA. CDR3 sequence reads: CASSFTGGGSPLHF. As DNA, the CDR3 is TGTGCCAGCAGCTTTACAGGGGGCGGTTCACCCCTCCACTTT.

The chain combines TRBV15 with TRBJ1-4, with 7 bases lining up with TRBD1. The CDR3 contains 15 residues. Germline lookup yields CDR1 LNHNV and CDR2 YYDKDF (reference sequence). J was trimmed by 8 bases and V by 3 bases; bases with no gene match: 9. The CDR3 bases are TGTGCCACCAGCAGTATTCTACAGGGGCGAGAAAAACTGTTTTTT. Translating it yields CATSSILQGREKLFF. Using reference TRBV15 and TRBJ1-4 for the parts outside the CDR3, the full variable domain is DAMVIQNPRYQVTQFGKPVTLSCSQTLNHNVMYWYQQKSSQAPKLLFHYYDKDFNNEADTPDNFQSRRPNTSFCFLDIRSPGLGDTAMYLCATSSILQGREKLFFGSGTQLSVL.

In this sample, this clone turned up a few times. The chain employs TRBV6-2 or TRBV6-3 and TRBJ1-1; TRBD1 aligns across 8 bases. Germline assignment: CDR1 MNHEY and CDR2 SVGEGT. V shed 0 bases, J shed 4 bases, and the junction held 4 bases outside the gene matches. There are 15 residues in the CDR3. The CDR3 nucleotides read TGTGCCAGCAGTTACTCGCAGGGGGCGAGCACTGAAGCTTTCTTT. Its translation is CASSYSQGASTEAFF.

This chain joins TRBV29-1 and TRBJ1-4; no clear D. Looked up from germline, CDR1 is SQVTM and CDR2 is ANQGSEA. The V and J ends lost 6 bases and 3 bases respectively, with 14 bases between them. The CDR3 sequence is 14 residues long. As DNA, the CDR3 is TGCAGCGTCCTTTCCACACCCTCTAATGAAAAACTGTTTTTT. Translated: CSVLSTPSNEKLFF. The full variable domain, completed using reference TRBV29-1 and TRBJ1-4, is SAVISQKPSRDICQRGTSLTIQCQVDSQVTMMFWYRQQPGQSLTLIATANQGSEATYESGFVIDKFPISRPNLTFSTLTVSNMSPEDSSIYLCSVLSTPSNEKLFFGSGTQLSVL.

The V and J genes are TRBV6-6 and TRBJ1-1, with TRBD1 matching over 7 bases. J gave up 5 bases and V 4 bases, and 4 bases lay outside the gene matches. The germline V gene encodes CDR1 MNHNY and CDR2 SVGAGI (reference sequence). CDR3 size: 13 residues. CDR3 DNA: TGTGCCAGCAGTTGGACAGGAGGGACTGAAGCTTTCTTT. This translates into CASSWTGGTEAFF.